A single sample gave rise to the 6 T cell receptor beta chains below, sequenced in a study of patients and donors after allogeneic stem cell transplantation. TCRdb reprocessed the RT-PCR reads with MiXCR, giving one entry per CDR3 protein. The sample consists of roughly 230,000 distinct CDR3 sequences, 13% to 15% of them appearing once. Input material: blood, either unsorted or a sorted T cell fraction (not recorded which). The receptors were gathered from a human donor who was either an allogeneic HSCT recipient or a stem cell or donor lymphocyte infusion donor (not recorded which). It is not recorded whose cells these are; they may come from a transplant donor.

The CDR3 is CASSYTPGQGNYEQYF. The CDR3 DNA follows: TGTGCCAGCAGTTACACCCCGGGACAGGGGAACTACGAGCAGTACTTC. The chain combines TRBV6-5 with TRBJ2-7; 10 bases align to TRBD1. Germline CDR1 is MNHEY and CDR2 is SVGAGI. J lost 3 bases, V lost 2 bases, and 7 bases had no gene match. This CDR3 contains 16 residues.

The V and J genes are TRBV3-1 and TRBJ2-1; 9 bases match TRBD2. Unmatched junction bases numbered 5, after V lost 4 bases and J lost 1 base. The germline V gene encodes CDR1 LGHDT and CDR2 YNNKEL (reference sequence). The CDR3 loop spans 16 amino acids. The CDR3 region has the DNA TGTGCCAGCAGCCCCCGGAGCGGGAGGTCCTACAATGAGCAGTTCTTC. This sequence encodes CASSPRSGRSYNEQFF.

The chain recombines TRBV25-1 with TRBJ1-1; D not certain. The germline CDR1 and CDR2 sequences are MGHDK and SYGVNS. With 6 bases removed from V and 3 bases from J, the gap between germline ends came to 5 bases. This CDR3 region has 11 residues. CDR3 sequence (DNA): TGTGCCAGCAGAAGTTACACTGAAGCTTTCTTT. It encodes CASRSYTEAFF.

The V gene is TRBV12-3 or TRBV12-4, the J gene TRBJ2-7; 7 nucleotides agree with TRBD2. The junction had 8 bases not matched to a gene; V was cut back by 3 bases and J by 6 bases. The CDR3 totals 14 residues. For the CDR3, the DNA is TGTGCCAGCAGTTTGGGCGCGGGGGTTTCCGAGCAGTACTTC. Its protein is CASSLGAGVSEQYF.

This sequence joins TRBV6-2 or TRBV6-3 and TRBJ1-5; D unresolved. Per germline, CDR1 MNHEY and CDR2 SVGEGT. The CDR3 extends over 13 amino acids. V was shortened by 8 bases and J by 5 bases, with 13 bases between the two germline ends. The CDR3 loop is CASHESVDQPQHF. The CDR3 nucleotides are TGTGCCAGCCACGAATCAGTGGATCAGCCCCAGCATTTT.

This clonotype showed up many times. V usage is TRBV20-1 and J usage is TRBJ2-1; a possible D gene is TRBD1 (5 bases). CDR1 is DFQATT, CDR2 SNEGSKA, per germline (reference sequence). The CDR3 consists of 12 residues. Between the trimmed V and J ends, which lost 5 bases and 9 bases, there was a span of 14 bases. The CDR3 coding sequence is TGCAGTGCTTTGGGGCTCAACGGTGAGCAGTTCTTC. Its protein product is CSALGLNGEQFF.